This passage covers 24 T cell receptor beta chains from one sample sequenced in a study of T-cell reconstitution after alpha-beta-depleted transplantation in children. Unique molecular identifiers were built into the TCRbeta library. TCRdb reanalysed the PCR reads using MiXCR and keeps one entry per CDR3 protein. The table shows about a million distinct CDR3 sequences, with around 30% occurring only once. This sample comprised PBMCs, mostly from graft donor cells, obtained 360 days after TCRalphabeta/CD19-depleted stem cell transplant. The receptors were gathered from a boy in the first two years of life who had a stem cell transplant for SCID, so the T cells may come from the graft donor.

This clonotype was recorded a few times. The CDR3 bases are TGCGCCAGCAGCCAAGACGTGGGTGAGGGAAGGTACGAGCAGTACTTC. Amino acids: CASSQDVGEGRYEQYF. The V gene is TRBV4-1, the J gene TRBJ2-7; TRBD2 is a possible D gene (5 bases). CDR3 length: 16 amino acids. Looked up from germline, CDR1 is MGHRA and CDR2 is YSYEKL. V dropped 0 bases and J dropped 4 bases, with 16 bases sitting between them.

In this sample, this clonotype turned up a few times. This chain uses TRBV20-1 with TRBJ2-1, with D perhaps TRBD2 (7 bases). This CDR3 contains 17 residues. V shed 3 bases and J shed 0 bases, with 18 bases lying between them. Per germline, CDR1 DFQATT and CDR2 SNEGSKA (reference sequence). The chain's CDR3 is CSASRSVGGASYNEQFF. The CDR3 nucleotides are TGCAGTGCTAGTCGGTCCGTTGGGGGGGCCTCCTACAATGAGCAGTTCTTC.

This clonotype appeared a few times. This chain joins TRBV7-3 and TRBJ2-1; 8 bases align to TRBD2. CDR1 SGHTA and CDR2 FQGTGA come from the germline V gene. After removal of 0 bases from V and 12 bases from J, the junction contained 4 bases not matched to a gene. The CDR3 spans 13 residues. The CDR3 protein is CASSLTAGVGQFF. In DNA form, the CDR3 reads TGTGCCAGCAGCTTAACAGCGGGGGTGGGGCAGTTCTTC.

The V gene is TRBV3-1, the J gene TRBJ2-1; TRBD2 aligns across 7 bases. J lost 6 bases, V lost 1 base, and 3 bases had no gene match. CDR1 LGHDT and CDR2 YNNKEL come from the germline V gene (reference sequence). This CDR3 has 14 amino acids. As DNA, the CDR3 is TGTGCCAGCAGCCAAGGACTAGCCAGCAATGAGCAGTTCTTC. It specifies CASSQGLASNEQFF.

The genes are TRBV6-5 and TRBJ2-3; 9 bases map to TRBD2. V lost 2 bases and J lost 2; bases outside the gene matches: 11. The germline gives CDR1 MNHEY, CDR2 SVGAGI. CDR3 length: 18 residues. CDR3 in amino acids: CASSYVNQAGGVTDTQYF. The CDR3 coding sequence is TGTGCCAGCAGTTACGTGAATCAAGCGGGGGGAGTCACAGATACGCAGTATTTT.

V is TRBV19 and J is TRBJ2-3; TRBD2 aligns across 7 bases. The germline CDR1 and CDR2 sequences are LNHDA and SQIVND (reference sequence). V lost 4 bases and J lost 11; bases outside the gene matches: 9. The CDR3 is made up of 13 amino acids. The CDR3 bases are TGTGCCAGTAGTACCACTAGCGCCTGGGGGCAGTATTTT. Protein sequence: CASSTTSAWGQYF.

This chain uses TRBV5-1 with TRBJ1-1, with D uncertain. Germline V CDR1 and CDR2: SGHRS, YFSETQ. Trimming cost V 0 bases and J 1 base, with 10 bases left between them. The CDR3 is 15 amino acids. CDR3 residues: CASSLVAVPNTEAFF. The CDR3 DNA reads TGCGCCAGCAGCTTGGTAGCGGTTCCGAACACTGAAGCTTTCTTT.

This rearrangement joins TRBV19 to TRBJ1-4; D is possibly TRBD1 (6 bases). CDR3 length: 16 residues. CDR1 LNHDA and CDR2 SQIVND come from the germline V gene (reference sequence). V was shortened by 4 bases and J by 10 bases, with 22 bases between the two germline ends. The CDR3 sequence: CASSNNREGLRRKLFF. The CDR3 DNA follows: TGTGCCAGTAGTAATAACAGGGAGGGGCTTAGAAGAAAACTGTTTTTT. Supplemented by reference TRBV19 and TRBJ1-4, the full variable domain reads DGGITQSPKYLFRKEGQNVTLSCEQNLNHDAMYWYRQDPGQGLRLIYYSQIVNDFQKGDIAEGYSVSREKKESFPLTVTSAQKNPTAFYLCASSNNREGLRRKLFFGSGTQLSVL.

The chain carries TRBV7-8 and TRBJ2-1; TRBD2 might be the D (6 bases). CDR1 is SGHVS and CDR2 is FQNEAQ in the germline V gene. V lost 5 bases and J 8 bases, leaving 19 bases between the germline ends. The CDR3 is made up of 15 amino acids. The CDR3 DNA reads TGTGCCAGCAGCCCCGGCATAGCGGAGGGAGATGAGCAGTTCTTC. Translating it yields CASSPGIAEGDEQFF.

CDR3 sequence (DNA): TGTGCCAGTAGTATGTGGGGAAGGGGAGGCAATGAGCAGTTCTTC. Residues: CASSMWGRGGNEQFF. The V and J genes are TRBV19 and TRBJ2-1, with D tentatively TRBD2 (6 bases). Germline assignment: CDR1 LNHDA and CDR2 SQIVND (reference sequence). This CDR3 comprises 15 residues. The V gene lost 3 bases and the J gene lost 6 bases, with 15 bases spanning the gap. The complete variable domain, with remaining parts taken from reference TRBV19 and TRBJ2-1, reads DGGITQSPKYLFRKEGQNVTLSCEQNLNHDAMYWYRQDPGQGLRLIYYSQIVNDFQKGDIAEGYSVSREKKESFPLTVTSAQKNPTAFYLCASSMWGRGGNEQFFGPGTRLTVL.

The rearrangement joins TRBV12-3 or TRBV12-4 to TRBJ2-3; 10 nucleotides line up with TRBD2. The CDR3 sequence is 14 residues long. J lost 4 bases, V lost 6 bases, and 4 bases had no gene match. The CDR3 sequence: CASRPSGGSDTQYF. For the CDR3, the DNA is TGTGCCAGCAGGCCTAGCGGGGGTTCAGATACGCAGTATTTT.

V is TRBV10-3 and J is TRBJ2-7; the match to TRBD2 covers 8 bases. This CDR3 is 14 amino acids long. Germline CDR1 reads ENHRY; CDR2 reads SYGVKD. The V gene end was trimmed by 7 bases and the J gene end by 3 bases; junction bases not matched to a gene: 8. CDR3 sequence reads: CAIKSGGSYYEQYF. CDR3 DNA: TGTGCCATCAAAAGCGGGGGAAGTTACTACGAGCAGTACTTC.

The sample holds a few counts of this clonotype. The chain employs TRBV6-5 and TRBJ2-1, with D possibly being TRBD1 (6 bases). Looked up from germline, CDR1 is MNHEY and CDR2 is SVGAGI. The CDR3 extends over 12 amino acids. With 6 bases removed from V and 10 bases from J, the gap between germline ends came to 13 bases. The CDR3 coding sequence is TGTGCCAGCAGCCTACAGGGCTGGGAGCAGTTCTTC. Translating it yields CASSLQGWEQFF.

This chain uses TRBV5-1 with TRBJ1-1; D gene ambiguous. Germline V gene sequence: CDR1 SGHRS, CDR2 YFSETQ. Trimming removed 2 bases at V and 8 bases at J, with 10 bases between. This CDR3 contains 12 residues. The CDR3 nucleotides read TGCGCCAGCAGCTTAGAGAGCGGAGAAGCTTTCTTT. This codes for CASSLESGEAFF.

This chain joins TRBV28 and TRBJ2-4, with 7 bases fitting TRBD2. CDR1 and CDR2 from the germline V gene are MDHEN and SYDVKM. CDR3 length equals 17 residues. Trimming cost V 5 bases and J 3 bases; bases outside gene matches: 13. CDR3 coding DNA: TGTGCCAGCAGTCCGACCGGGGGGAGAAGCGGCAAAAACATTCAGTACTTC. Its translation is CASSPTGGRSGKNIQYF.

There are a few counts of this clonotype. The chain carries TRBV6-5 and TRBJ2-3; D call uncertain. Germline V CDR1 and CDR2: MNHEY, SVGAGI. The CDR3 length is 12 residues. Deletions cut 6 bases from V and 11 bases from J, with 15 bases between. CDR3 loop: CASSDPGPGQYF. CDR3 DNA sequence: TGTGCCAGCAGCGACCCAGGCCCTGGGCAGTATTTT.

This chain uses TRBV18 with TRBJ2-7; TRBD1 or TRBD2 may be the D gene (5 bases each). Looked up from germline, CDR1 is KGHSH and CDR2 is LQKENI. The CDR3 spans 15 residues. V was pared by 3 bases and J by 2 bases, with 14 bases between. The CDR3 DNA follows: TGTGCCAGCTCACCCCTGGGACCCCCCACCTACGAGCAGTACTTC. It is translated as CASSPLGPPTYEQYF.

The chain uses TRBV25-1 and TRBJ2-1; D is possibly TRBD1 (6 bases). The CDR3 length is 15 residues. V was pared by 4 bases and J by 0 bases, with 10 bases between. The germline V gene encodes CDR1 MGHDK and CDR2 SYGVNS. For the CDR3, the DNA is TGTGCCAGCAGTGTGGGGACAACCTCCTACAATGAGCAGTTCTTC. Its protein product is CASSVGTTSYNEQFF.

CDR3 sequence reads: CSARATSLSTDTQYF. DNA for the CDR3: TGCAGTGCTAGAGCCACTAGCCTAAGCACAGATACGCAGTATTTT. The chain carries TRBV20-1 and TRBJ2-3, with D perhaps TRBD2 (6 bases). Germline V lookup: CDR1 DFQATT, CDR2 SNEGSKA (reference sequence). This CDR3 has 15 residues. V lost 1 base to trimming and J lost 0 bases, with 11 bases between them.

As DNA, the CDR3 is TGTGCCAGCAGTTTATGGCTAGCGGGGGGGCAGGAGCAGTTCTTC. It encodes CASSLWLAGGQEQFF. The chain joins TRBV12-3 or TRBV12-4 to TRBJ2-1; 12 bases are shared with TRBD2. The CDR3 spans 15 residues. J gave up 10 bases and V 2 bases, and 6 bases lay outside the gene matches.

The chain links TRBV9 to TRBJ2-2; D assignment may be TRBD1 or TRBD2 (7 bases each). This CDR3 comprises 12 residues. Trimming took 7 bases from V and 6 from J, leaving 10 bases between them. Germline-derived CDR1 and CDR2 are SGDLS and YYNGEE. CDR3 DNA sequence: TGTGCCAGCGCAGGGGGGGCCGGGGAGCTGTTTTTT. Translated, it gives CASAGGAGELFF.

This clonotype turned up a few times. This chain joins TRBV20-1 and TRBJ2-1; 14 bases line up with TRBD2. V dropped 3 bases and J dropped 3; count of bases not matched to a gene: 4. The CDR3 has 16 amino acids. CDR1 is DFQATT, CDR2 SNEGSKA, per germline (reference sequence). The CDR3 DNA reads TGCAGTGCTAGGACTAGCGGGGGGGCTCGCTACAATGAGCAGTTCTTC. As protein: CSARTSGGARYNEQFF.

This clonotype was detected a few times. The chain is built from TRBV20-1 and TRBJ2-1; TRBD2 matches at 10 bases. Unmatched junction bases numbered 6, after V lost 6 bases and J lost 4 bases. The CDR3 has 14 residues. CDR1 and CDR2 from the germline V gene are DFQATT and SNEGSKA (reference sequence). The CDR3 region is CSAPTSGLYNEQFF. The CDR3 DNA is TGCAGTGCCCCGACTAGCGGGCTATACAATGAGCAGTTCTTC.

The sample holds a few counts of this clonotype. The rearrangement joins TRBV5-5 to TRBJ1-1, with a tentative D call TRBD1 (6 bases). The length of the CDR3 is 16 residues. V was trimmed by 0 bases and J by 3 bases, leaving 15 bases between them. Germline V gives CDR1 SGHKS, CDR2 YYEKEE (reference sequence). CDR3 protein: CASSLVTGITDTEAFF. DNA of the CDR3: TGTGCCAGCAGCTTGGTCACAGGGATCACGGACACTGAAGCTTTCTTT. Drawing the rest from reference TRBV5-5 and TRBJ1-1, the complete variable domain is DAGVTQSPTHLIKTRGQQVTLRCSPISGHKSVSWYQQVLGQGPQFIFQYYEKEERGRGNFPDRFSARQFPNYSSELNVNALLLGDSALYLCASSLVTGITDTEAFFGQGTRLTVV.